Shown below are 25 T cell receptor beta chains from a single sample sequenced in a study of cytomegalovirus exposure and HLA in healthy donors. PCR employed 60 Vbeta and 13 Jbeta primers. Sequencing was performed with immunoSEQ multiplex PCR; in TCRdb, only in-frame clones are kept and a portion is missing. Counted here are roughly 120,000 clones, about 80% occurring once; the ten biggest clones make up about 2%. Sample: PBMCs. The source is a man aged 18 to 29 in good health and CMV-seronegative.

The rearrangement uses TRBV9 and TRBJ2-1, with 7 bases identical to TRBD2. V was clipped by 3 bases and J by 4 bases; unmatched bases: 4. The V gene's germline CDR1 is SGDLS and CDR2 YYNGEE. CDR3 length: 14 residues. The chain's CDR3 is CASSDKRGYNEQFF. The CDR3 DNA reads TGTGCCAGCAGCGATAAGCGGGGATACAATGAGCAGTTCTTC. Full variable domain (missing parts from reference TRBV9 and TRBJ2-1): DSGVTQTPKHLITATGQRVTLRCSPRSGDLSVYWYQQSLDQGLQFLIQYYNGEERAKGNILERFSAQQFPDLHSELNLSSLELGDSALYFCASSDKRGYNEQFFGPGTRLTVL.

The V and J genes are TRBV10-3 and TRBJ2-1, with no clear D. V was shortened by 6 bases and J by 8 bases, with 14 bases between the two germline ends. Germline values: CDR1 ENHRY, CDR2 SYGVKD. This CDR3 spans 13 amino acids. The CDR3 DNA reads TGTGCCATCAGCCCTCCTATAGCAGATGAGCAGTTCTTC. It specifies CAISPPIADEQFF.

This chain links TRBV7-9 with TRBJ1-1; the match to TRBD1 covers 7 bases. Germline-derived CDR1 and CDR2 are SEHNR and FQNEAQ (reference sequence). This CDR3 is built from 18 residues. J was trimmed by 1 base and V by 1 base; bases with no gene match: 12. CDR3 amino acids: CASSLGKGAHRENTEAFF. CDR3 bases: TGTGCCAGCAGCTTAGGGAAGGGGGCGCACAGGGAGAACACTGAAGCTTTCTTT. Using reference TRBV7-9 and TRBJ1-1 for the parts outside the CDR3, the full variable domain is DTGVSQNPRHKITKRGQNVTFRCDPISEHNRLYWYRQTLGQGPEFLTYFQNEAQLEKSRLLSDRFSAERPKGSFSTLEIQRTEQGDSAMYLCASSLGKGAHRENTEAFFGQGTRLTVV.

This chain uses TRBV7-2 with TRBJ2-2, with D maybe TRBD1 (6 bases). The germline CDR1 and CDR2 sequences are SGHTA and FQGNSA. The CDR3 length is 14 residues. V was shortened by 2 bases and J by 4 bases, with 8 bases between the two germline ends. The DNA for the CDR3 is TGTGCCAGCAGCTTATTGGGGGCCACCGGGGAGCTGTTTTTT. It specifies CASSLLGATGELFF.

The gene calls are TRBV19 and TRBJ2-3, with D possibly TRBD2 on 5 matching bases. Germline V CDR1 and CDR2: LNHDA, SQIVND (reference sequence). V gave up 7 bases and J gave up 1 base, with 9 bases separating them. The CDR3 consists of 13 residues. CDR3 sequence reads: CASKISGTDTQYF. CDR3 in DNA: TGTGCCAGTAAAATTAGCGGCACAGATACGCAGTATTTT.

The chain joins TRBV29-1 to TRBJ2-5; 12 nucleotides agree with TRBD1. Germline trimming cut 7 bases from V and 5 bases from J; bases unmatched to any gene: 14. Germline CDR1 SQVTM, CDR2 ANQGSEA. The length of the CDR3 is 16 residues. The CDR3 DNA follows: TGCAGCGCCCTATCCGGGACAGGGGGCGCAAGGGAGACCCAGTACTTC. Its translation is CSALSGTGGARETQYF.

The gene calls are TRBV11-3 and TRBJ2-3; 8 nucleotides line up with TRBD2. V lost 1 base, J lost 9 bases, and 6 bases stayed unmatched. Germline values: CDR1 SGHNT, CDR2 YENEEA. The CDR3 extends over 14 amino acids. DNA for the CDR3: TGTGCCAGCAGCTTAGGTTATGGCGGGAGGACGCAGTATTTT. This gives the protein CASSLGYGGRTQYF.

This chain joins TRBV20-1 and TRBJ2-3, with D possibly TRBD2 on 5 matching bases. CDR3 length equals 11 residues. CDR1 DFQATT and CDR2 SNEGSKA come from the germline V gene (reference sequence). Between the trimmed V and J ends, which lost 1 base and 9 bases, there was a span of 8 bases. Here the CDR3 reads CSARAGKTQYF. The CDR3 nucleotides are TGCAGTGCTAGAGCGGGAAAGACGCAGTATTTT.

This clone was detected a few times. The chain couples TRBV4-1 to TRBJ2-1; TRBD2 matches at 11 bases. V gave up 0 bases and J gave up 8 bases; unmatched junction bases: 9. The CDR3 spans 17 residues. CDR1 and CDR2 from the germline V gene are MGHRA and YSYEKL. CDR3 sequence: CASSQDPDSGRADEQFF. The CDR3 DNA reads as TGCGCCAGCAGCCAAGATCCGGATAGCGGGAGGGCGGATGAGCAGTTCTTC.

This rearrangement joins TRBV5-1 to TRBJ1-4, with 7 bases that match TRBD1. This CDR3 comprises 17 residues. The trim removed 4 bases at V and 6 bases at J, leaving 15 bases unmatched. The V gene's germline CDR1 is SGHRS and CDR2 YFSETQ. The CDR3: CASSLTPLETGYEKLFF. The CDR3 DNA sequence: TGCGCCAGCAGCCTAACCCCGCTCGAGACAGGGTATGAAAAACTGTTTTTT.

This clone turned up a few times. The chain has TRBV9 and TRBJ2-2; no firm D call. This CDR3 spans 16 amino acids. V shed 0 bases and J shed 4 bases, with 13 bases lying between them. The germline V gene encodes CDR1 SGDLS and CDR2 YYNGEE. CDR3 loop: CASSVDWLVSTGELFF. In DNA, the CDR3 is TGTGCCAGCAGCGTAGATTGGCTAGTCTCCACCGGGGAGCTGTTTTTT.

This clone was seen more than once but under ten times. CDR3 residues: CASSDQGNGYTF. CDR3 DNA sequence: TGTGCCAGCAGTGACCAGGGGAATGGCTACACCTTC. This chain links TRBV2 with TRBJ1-2, with a weak D call TRBD1 (6 bases). The germline V gene has CDR1 SNHLY and CDR2 FYNNEI. This CDR3 comprises 12 residues. With 3 bases removed from V and 6 bases from J, the gap between germline ends came to 8 bases.

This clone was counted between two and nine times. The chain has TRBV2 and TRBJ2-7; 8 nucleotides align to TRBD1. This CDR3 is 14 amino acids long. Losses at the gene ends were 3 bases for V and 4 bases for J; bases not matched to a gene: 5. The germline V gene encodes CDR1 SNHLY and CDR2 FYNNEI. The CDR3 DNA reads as TGTGCCAGCAGTGATTCAGGGGGCGTTTACGAGCAGTACTTC. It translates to CASSDSGGVYEQYF.

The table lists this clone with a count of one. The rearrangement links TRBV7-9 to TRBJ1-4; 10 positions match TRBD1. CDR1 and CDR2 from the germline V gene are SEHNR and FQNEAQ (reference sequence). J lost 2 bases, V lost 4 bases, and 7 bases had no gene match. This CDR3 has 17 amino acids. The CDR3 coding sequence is TGTGCCAGCAGCTCCCGGGACAGGGGTTTGACTAATGAAAAACTGTTTTTT. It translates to CASSSRDRGLTNEKLFF.

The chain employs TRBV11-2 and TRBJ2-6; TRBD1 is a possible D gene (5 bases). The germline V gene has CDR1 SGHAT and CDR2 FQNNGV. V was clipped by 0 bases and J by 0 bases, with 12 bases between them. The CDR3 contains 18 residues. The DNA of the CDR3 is TGTGCCAGCAGCTTAGATCCGACAGTCCGCTCTGGGGCCAACGTCCTGACTTTC. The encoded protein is CASSLDPTVRSGANVLTF.

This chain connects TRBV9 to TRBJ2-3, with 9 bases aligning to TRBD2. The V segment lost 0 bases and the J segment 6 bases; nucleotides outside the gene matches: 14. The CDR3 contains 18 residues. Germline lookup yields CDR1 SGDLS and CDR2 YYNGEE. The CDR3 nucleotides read TGTGCCAGCAGCGTAGGCCCGGGACTAGCAACAGGGACGGATACGCAGTATTTT. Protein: CASSVGPGLATGTDTQYF.

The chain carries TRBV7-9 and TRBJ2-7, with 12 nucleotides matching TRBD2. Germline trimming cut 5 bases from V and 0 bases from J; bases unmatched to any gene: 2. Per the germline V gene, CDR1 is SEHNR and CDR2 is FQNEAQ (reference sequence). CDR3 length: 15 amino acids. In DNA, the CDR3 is TGTGCCAGCAGCGTGACTAGCGGGAGCTCCTACGAGCAGTACGTC. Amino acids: CASSVTSGSSYEQYV.

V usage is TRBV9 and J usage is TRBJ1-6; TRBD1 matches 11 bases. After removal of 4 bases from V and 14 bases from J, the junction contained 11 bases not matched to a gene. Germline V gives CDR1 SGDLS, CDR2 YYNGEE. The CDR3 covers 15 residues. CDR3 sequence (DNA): TGTGCCAGCAGCAGCCGGGACAGGGGGACGTCGACCCTCCACTTT. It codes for CASSSRDRGTSTLHF.

CDR3 bases: TGTGCCAGCAGTTGGGGGACAGGGGGCAATGAGCAGTTCTTC. Translating gives CASSWGTGGNEQFF. The rearrangement uses TRBV28 and TRBJ2-1; TRBD1 matches at 11 bases. CDR1 and CDR2 (germline): MDHEN, SYDVKM. CDR3 length: 14 amino acids. Germline trimming cut 4 bases from V and 6 bases from J; bases unmatched to any gene: 2.

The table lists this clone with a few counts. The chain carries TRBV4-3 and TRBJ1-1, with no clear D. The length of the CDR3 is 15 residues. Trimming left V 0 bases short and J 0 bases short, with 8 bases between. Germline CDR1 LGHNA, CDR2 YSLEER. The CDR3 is CASSQEAVMNTEAFF. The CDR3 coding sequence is TGCGCCAGCAGCCAAGAGGCCGTAATGAACACTGAAGCTTTCTTT.

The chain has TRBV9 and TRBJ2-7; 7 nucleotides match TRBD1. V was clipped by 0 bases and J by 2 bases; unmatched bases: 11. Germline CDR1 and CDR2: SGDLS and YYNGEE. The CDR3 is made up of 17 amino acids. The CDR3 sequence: CASSVGDSRRWAYEQYF. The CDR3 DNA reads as TGTGCCAGCAGCGTAGGGGACAGCCGGCGGTGGGCCTACGAGCAGTACTTC.

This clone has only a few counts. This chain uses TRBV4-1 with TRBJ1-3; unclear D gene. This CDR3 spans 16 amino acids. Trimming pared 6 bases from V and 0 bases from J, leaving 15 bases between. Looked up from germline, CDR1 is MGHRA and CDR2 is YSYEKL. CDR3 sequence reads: CASSISEESSGNTIYF. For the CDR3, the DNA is TGCGCCAGCAGTATCTCCGAAGAGAGCTCTGGAAACACCATATATTTT.

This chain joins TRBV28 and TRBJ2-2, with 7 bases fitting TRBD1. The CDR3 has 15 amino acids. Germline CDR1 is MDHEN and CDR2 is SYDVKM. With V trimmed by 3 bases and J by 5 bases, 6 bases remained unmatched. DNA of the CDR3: TGTGCCAGCAGTTTGATAGACAGGGATACCGGGGAGCTGTTTTTT. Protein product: CASSLIDRDTGELFF.

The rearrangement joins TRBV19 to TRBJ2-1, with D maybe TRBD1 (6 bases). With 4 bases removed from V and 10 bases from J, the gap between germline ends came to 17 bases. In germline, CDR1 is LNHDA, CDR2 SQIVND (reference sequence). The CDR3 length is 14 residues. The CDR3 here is CASSRSYREGEQFF. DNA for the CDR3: TGTGCCAGTAGTAGATCGTACAGGGAAGGGGAGCAGTTCTTC.

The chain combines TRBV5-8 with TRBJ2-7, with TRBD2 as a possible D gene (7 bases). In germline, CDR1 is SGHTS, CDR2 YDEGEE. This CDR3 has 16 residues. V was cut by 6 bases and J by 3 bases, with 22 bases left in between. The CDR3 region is CASNRGQGLVGYEQYV. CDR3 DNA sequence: TGTGCCAGCAACCGGGGACAAGGACTAGTGGGCTACGAGCAGTACGTC.